This T cell receptor (beta chain) was recorded in a study of blood T cell repertoires in COVID-19. Overall study: Collection of acute and convalescent COVID-19 samples took place in the United States, Italy and Spain. In each case, the material was cDNA or gDNA derived from T cells, B-cell-depleted T cells, or PBMCs.

Authors' processing steps: Reference gene primer amplification in the assay estimated nucleated cell counts. Generated by immunoSEQ multiplex PCR, the TCRdb table keeps only in-frame clones and is missing some. That table furnishes V, J and clone size, whereas the DNA furnished D and trimming. The sample includes roughly 260,000 clones, approximately 86% seen only once; the top ten take around 9.5%. The CDR3 consists of 14 residues. Germline values: CDR1 SNHLY, CDR2 FYNNEI. Trimming took 7 bases from V and 8 from J; bases not matched to a gene: 10. This receptor was identified in a man aged 35-49 years who had recovered from COVID-19. The chain recombines TRBV2 with TRBJ2-1, with 8 bases fitting TRBD2. The material sequenced was peripheral blood. Here the CDR3 reads CASIGTSIGDEQFF. Here the CDR3 DNA reads TGTGCCAGCATAGGGACTAGTATAGGGGATGAGCAGTTCTTC. Complete variable domain (other parts from reference TRBV2 and TRBJ2-1): EPEVTQTPSHQVTQMGQEVILRCVPISNHLYFYWYRQILGQKVEFLVSFYNNEISEKSEIFDDQFSVERPDGSNFTLKIRSTKLEDSAMYFCASIGTSIGDEQFFGPGTRLTVL.